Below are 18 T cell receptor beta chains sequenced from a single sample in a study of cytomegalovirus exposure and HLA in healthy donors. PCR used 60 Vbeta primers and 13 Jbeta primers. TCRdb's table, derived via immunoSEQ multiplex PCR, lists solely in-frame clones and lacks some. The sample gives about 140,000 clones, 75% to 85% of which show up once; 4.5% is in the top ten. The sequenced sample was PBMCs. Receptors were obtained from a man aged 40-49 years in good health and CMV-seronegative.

The CDR3 loop is CASSQDTASPYGYTF. In DNA, the CDR3 is TGTGCCAGCAGTCAGGACACGGCCTCGCCATATGGCTACACCTTC. The chain joins TRBV6-5 to TRBJ1-2, with D perhaps matching TRBD1 (5 bases). The CDR3 sequence is 15 residues long. Germline lookup yields CDR1 MNHEY and CDR2 SVGAGI. V lost 5 bases to trimming and J lost 5 bases, with 18 bases between them.

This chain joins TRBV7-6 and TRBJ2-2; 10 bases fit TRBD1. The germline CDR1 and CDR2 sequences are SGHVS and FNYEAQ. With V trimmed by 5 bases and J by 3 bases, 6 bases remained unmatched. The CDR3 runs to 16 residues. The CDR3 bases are TGTGCCAGCAGCCTGCGGACAGGGGGAGACACCGGGGAGCTGTTTTTT. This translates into CASSLRTGGDTGELFF.

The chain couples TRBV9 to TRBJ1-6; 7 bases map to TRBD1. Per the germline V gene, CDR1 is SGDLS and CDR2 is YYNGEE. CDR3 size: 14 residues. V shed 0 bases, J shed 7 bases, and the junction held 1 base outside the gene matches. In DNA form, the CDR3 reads TGTGCCAGCAGCGTAGAACAGGGGAATTCACCCCTCCACTTT. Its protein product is CASSVEQGNSPLHF.

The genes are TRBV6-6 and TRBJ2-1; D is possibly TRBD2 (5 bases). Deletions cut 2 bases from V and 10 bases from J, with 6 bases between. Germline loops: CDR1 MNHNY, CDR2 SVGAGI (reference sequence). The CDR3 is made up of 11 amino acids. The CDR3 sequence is CASSYPGEQFF. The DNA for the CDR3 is TGTGCCAGCAGTTACCCGGGGGAGCAGTTCTTC.

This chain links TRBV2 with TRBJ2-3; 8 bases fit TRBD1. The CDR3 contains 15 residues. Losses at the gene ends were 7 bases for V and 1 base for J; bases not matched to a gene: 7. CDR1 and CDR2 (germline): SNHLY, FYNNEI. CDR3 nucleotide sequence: TGTGCCAGCATTGAGACAGGGGTGGGCACAGATACGCAGTATTTT. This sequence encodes CASIETGVGTDTQYF. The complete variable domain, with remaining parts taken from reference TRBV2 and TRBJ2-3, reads EPEVTQTPSHQVTQMGQEVILRCVPISNHLYFYWYRQILGQKVEFLVSFYNNEISEKSEIFDDQFSVERPDGSNFTLKIRSTKLEDSAMYFCASIETGVGTDTQYFGPGTRLTVL.

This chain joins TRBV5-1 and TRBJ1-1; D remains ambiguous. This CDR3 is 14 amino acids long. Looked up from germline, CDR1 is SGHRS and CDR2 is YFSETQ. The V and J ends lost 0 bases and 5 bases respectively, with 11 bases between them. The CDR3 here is CASSLAGIRTEAFF. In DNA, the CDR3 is TGCGCCAGCAGCTTGGCGGGGATCCGGACTGAAGCTTTCTTT. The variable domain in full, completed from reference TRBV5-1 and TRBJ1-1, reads KAGVTQTPRYLIKTRGQQVTLSCSPISGHRSVSWYQQTPGQGLQFLFEYFSETQRNKGNFPGRFSGRQFSNSRSEMNVSTLELGDSALYLCASSLAGIRTEAFFGQGTRLTVV.

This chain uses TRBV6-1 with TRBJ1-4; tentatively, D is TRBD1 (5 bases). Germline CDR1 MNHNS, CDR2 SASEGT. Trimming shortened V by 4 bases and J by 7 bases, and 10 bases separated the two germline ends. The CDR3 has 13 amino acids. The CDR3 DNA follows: TGTGCCAGCAGTGGGGGGAGGGTTGAAAAACTGTTTTTT. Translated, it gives CASSGGRVEKLFF.

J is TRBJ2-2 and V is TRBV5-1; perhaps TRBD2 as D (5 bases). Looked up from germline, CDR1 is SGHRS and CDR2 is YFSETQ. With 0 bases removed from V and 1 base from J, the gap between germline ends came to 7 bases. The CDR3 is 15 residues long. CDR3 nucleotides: TGCGCCAGCAGCTTGGTGGCGGGGAACACCGGGGAGCTGTTTTTT. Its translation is CASSLVAGNTGELFF.

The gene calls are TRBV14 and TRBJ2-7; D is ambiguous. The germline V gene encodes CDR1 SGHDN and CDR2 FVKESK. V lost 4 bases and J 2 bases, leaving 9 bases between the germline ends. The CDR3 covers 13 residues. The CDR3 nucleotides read TGTGCCAGCAGCCGTGACATAGCCTACGAGCAGTACTTC. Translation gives CASSRDIAYEQYF.

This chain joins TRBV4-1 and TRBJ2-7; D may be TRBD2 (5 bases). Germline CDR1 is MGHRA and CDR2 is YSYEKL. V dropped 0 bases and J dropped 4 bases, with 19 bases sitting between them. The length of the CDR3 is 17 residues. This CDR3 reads CASSQDKGVLIFYEQYF. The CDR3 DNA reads TGCGCCAGCAGCCAAGATAAGGGAGTTCTGATTTTTTACGAGCAGTACTTC.

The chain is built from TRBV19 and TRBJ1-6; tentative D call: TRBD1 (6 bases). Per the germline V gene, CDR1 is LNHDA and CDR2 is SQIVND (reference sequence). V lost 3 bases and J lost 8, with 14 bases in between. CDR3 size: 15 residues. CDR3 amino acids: CASSIWNRADSPLHF. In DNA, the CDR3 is TGTGCCAGTAGTATTTGGAACAGGGCGGATTCACCCCTCCACTTT.

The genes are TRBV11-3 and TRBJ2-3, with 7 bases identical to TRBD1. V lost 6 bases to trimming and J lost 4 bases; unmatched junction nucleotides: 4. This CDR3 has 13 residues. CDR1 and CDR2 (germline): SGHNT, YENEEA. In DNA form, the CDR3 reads TGTGCCAGCAGGGGGCAGGGGGCAGATACGCAGTATTTT. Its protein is CASRGQGADTQYF.

The CDR3 bases are TGTGCCAGTAGTATCCCGAGGGTGTCTGAGACCCAGTACTTC. This translates into CASSIPRVSETQYF. The V gene is TRBV19, the J gene TRBJ2-5; tentatively, D is TRBD2 (5 bases). V was clipped by 3 bases and J by 5 bases, with 13 bases between them. There are 14 residues in the CDR3. Looked up from germline, CDR1 is LNHDA and CDR2 is SQIVND (reference sequence).

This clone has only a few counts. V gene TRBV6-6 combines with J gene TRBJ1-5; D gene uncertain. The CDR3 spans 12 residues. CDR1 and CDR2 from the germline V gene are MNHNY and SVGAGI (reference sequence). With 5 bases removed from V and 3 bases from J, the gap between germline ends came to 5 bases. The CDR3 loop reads CASSPSNQPQHF. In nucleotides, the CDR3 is TGTGCCAGCAGTCCCTCCAATCAGCCCCAGCATTTT.

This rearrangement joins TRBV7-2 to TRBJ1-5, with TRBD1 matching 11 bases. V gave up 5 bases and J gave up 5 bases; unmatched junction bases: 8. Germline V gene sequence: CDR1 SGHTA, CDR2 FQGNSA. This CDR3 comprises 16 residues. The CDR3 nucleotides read TGTGCCAGCAGCCCGGGGGTGGACAGGGGGCATCAGCCCCAGCATTTT. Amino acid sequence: CASSPGVDRGHQPQHF.

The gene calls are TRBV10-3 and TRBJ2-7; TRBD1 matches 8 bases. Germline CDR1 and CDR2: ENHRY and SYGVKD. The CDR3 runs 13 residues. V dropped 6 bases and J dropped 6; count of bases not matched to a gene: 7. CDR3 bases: TGTGCCATCAGCCGGACAGGGTCCAGCGAGCAGTACTTC. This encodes CAISRTGSSEQYF.

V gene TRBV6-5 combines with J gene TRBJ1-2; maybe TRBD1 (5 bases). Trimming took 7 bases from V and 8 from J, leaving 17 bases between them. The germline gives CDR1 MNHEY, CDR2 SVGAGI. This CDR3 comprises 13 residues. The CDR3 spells CASMVRAGGGYTF. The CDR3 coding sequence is TGTGCCAGCATGGTCAGGGCAGGTGGAGGCTACACCTTC.

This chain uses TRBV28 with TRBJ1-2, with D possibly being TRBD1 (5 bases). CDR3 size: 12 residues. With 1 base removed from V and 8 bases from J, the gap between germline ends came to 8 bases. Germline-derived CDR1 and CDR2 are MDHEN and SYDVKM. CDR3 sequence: CASSLYPGGYTF. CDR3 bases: TGTGCCAGCAGTTTATATCCAGGGGGCTACACCTTC.